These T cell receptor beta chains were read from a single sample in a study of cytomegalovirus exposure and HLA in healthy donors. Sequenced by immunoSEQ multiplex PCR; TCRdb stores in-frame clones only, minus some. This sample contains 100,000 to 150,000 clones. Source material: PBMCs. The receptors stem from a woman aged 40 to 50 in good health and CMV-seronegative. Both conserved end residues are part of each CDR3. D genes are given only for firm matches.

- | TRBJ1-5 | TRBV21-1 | CASSRRAGGNQPQHF | TGTGCCAGCAGCAGGCGGGCAGGAGGCAATCAGCCCCAGCATTTT
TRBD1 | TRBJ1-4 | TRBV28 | CASSTGQVSREKLFF | TGTGCCAGCAGTACCGGACAGGTGTCTCGTGAAAAACTGTTTTTT
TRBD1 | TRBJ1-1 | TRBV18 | CASSPATGANTEAFF | TGTGCCAGCTCACCCGCGACAGGGGCGAACACTGAAGCTTTCTTT
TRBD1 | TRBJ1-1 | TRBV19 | CASSIATGGNTEAFF | TGTGCCAGTAGTATCGCGACAGGGGGGAACACTGAAGCTTTCTTT
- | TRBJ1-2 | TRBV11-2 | CASSSPRGDDYGYTF | TGTGCCAGCAGCTCACCCAGGGGTGACGACTATGGCTACACCTTC
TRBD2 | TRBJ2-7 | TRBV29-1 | CSVYSGGSYEQYF | TGCAGCGTTTATAGCGGGGGGTCCTACGAGCAGTACTTC
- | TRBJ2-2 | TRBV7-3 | CASSLGQGTGELFF | TGTGCCAGCAGCTTAGGGCAAGGCACCGGGGAGCTGTTTTTT
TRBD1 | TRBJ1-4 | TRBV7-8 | CASSNTGQGGEKLFF | TGTGCCAGCAGCAATACGGGACAGGGAGGGGAAAAACTGTTTTTT
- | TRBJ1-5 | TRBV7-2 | CASSSGGTSNQPQHF | TGTGCCAGCAGCTCCGGAGGGACTAGCAATCAGCCCCAGCATTTT
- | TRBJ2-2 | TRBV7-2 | CASSWGANTGELFF | TGTGCCAGCAGCTGGGGGGCGAACACCGGGGAGCTGTTTTTT
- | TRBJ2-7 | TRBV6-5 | CASSSVYEQYF | TGTGCCAGCAGCTCGGTATACGAGCAGTACTTC
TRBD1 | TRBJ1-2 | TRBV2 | CASSSITTGMGYGYTF | TGTGCCAGCAGTTCCATAACGACAGGGATGGGCTATGGCTACACCTTC
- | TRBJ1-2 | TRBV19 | CASSIDRAGYGYTF | TGTGCCAGTAGTATAGATCGGGCGGGCTATGGCTACACCTTC
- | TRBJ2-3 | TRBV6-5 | CASNTGSSRTDTQYF | TGTGCCAGCAATACAGGGTCCTCGAGGACAGATACGCAGTATTTT
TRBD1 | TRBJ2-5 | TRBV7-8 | CASSPGQGRQTQYF | TGTGCCAGCAGCCCCGGACAGGGGAGACAGACCCAGTACTTC
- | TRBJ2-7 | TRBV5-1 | CASSRGSISSYEQYF | TGCGCCAGCAGCAGGGGGTCGATAAGCTCCTACGAGCAGTACTTC
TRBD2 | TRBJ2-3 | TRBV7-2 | CASSPRTSAHTQYF | TGTGCCAGCAGCCCGAGGACTAGCGCGCATACGCAGTATTTT
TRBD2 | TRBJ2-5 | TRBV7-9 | CASSYPSGGKETQYF | TGTGCCAGCAGCTATCCGAGCGGGGGTAAAGAGACCCAGTACTTC
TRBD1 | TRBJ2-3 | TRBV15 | CATSKGQAETDTQYF | TGTGCCACCAGCAAGGGACAGGCGGAGACAGATACGCAGTATTTT
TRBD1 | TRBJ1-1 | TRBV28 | CASKGGAEMNTEAFF | TGTGCCAGCAAAGGGGGCGCGGAGATGAACACTGAAGCTTTCTTT
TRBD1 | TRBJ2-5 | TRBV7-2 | CASSRQGQIQETQYF | TGTGCCAGCAGCCGACAGGGACAGATTCAAGAGACCCAGTACTTC